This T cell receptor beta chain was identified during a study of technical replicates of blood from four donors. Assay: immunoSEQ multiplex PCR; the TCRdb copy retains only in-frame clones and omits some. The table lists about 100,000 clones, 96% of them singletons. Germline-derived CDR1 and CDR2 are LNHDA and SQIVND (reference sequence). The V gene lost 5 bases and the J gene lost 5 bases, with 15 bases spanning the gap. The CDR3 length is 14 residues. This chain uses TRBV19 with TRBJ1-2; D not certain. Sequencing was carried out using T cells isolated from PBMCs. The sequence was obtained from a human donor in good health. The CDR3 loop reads CASSPSSREYGYTF. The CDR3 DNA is TGTGCCAGTAGTCCTAGTTCGAGGGAATATGGCTACACCTTC.